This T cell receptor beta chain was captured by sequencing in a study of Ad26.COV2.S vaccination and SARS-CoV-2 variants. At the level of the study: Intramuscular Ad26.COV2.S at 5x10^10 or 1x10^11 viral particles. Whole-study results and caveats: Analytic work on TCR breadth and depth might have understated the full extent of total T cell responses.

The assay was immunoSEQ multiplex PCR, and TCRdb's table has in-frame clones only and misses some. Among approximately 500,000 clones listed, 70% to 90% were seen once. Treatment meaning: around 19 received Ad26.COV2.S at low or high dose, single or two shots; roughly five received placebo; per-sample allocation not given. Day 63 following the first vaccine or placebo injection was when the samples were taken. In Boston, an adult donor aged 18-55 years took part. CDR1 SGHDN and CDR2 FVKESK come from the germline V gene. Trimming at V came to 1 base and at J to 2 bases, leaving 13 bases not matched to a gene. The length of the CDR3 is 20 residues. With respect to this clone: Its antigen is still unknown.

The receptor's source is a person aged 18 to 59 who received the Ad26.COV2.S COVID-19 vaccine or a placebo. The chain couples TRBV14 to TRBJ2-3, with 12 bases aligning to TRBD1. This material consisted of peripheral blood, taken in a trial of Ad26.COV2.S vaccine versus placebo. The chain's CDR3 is CASSQGTLTGTGGPTDTQYF. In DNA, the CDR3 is TGTGCCAGCAGCCAAGGAACGCTAACTGGGACAGGGGGCCCCACAGATACGCAGTATTTT.